A single sample gave rise to the 19 T cell receptor beta chains below, sequenced in a study of PD-1 blockade in classical Hodgkin lymphoma. TCRdb's copy holds only in-frame clones and misses some; the assay was immunoSEQ multiplex PCR. The sample comprises 50,000 or so clones, about two thirds of which are singletons, and less than 15% rests with the top ten. With no exception, relapse followed autologous stem cell transplantation in all patients, and brentuximab vedotin exposure varied. Sequencing used peripheral blood mononuclear cells (PBMCs), obtained before the second cycle of nivolumab. The receptors derive from a human donor with classical Hodgkin lymphoma.

In this sample, this clone turned up once. Within the sample, other DNA sequences also encode this same CDR3. The rearrangement joins TRBV6-1 to TRBJ1-5; D unresolved. Germline values: CDR1 MNHNS, CDR2 SASEGT. CDR3 size: 13 residues. V lost 4 bases and J 4 bases, leaving 8 bases between the germline ends. In DNA, the CDR3 is TGTGCCAGCAGTGTTGGGGTTAATCAGCCCCAGCATTTT. Its protein is CASSVGVNQPQHF.

This clone was seen at least ten times. The CDR3 DNA reads TGTGCCAGCAGCTTAGTTTTGTTGGACTATGGCTACACCTTC. Residues: CASSLVLLDYGYTF. The V call is TRBV7-9, the J call TRBJ1-2; D unclear. CDR3 length: 14 residues. The V end was cut by 1 base, the J end by 3 bases, with 9 bases between. Germline V gene lookup returns CDR1 SEHNR and CDR2 FQNEAQ (reference sequence).

J is TRBJ1-1 and V is TRBV6-5; tentatively, D is TRBD1 (5 bases). This CDR3 contains 15 residues. V was pared by 0 bases and J by 3 bases, with 11 bases between. Per the germline V gene, CDR1 is MNHEY and CDR2 is SVGAGI. CDR3 sequence reads: CASSYSNGADTEAFF. DNA of the CDR3: TGTGCCAGCAGTTACTCGAACGGGGCCGACACTGAAGCTTTCTTT.

On this clone itself: Being one base from a much bigger clone, this may be a read error. The sample carries other DNA sequences with the same CDR3. This rearrangement joins TRBV7-9 to TRBJ1-2; D gene ambiguous. Trimming removed 0 bases from V and 0 bases from J, with 5 bases in between. Germline CDR1 SEHNR, CDR2 FQNEAQ (reference sequence). This CDR3 comprises 14 residues. CDR3 sequence (DNA): TGTGCCAGCAGCTTAGCGGTAGCTAACTATGGCTACACCTTC. Protein: CASSLAVANYGYTF.

The V and J genes are TRBV5-1 and TRBJ1-2; D is perhaps TRBD1 (6 bases). Germline loops: CDR1 SGHRS, CDR2 YFSETQ. V shed 1 base and J shed 4 bases, with 11 bases lying between them. The length of the CDR3 is 14 residues. In DNA, the CDR3 is TGCGCCAGCAGCTTGTTGGCAGGGGCCTATGGCTACACCTTC. Protein sequence: CASSLLAGAYGYTF.

V usage is TRBV6-5 and J usage is TRBJ2-1; D uncertain. This CDR3 has 14 residues. V dropped 0 bases and J dropped 4 bases, with 7 bases sitting between them. Per germline, CDR1 MNHEY and CDR2 SVGAGI. The DNA for the CDR3 is TGTGCCAGCAGTTACTCTCAATATTACAATGAGCAGTTCTTC. Translation: CASSYSQYYNEQFF.

The chain carries TRBV19 and TRBJ2-6, with 10 bases matching TRBD1. V lost 5 bases to trimming and J lost 2 bases; unmatched junction nucleotides: 12. Germline CDR1 LNHDA, CDR2 SQIVND (reference sequence). The CDR3 is 19 amino acids. The CDR3 DNA follows: TGTGCCAGTAGTTTACGGGGACAGGGGCTGACAGCTGGGGCCAACGTCCTGACTTTC. It encodes CASSLRGQGLTAGANVLTF. The full variable domain, rest sourced from reference TRBV19 and TRBJ2-6, is DGGITQSPKYLFRKEGQNVTLSCEQNLNHDAMYWYRQDPGQGLRLIYYSQIVNDFQKGDIAEGYSVSREKKESFPLTVTSAQKNPTAFYLCASSLRGQGLTAGANVLTFGAGSRLTVL.

The gene calls are TRBV30 and TRBJ1-2; unclear D gene. The CDR3 loop spans 12 amino acids. V was cut by 1 base and J by 8 bases, with 11 bases left in between. Germline V gene data show CDR1 as GTSNPN and CDR2 as SVGIG (reference sequence). The CDR3 loop is CAWSESEGGYTF. The CDR3 DNA reads TGTGCCTGGAGTGAGTCGGAAGGGGGCTACACCTTC.

Here the CDR3 DNA reads TGTGCCAGCTCACTGCCGGGGGGTTACGAGCAGTACTTC. Its translation is CASSLPGGYEQYF. The chain uses TRBV18 and TRBJ2-7; 7 positions agree with TRBD2. J was trimmed by 4 bases and V by 4 bases; bases with no gene match: 4. The V gene's germline CDR1 is KGHSH and CDR2 LQKENI. The CDR3 totals 13 residues.

The chain combines TRBV6-5 with TRBJ2-5; D remains unclear. Germline V gene data show CDR1 as MNHEY and CDR2 as SVGAGI. V was cut by 5 bases and J by 2 bases, with 12 bases left in between. This CDR3 has 14 residues. CDR3 DNA: TGTGCCAGCAGTCCAACAAGTCTTCAAGAGACCCAGTACTTC. This gives the protein CASSPTSLQETQYF.

This clone was seen a handful of times. CDR3 sequence reads: CASSLPDRGGEKLFF. The CDR3 nucleotides read TGTGCCAGCAGCTTACCGGACAGGGGAGGAGAAAAACTGTTTTTT. The chain is built from TRBV7-9 and TRBJ1-4; the match to TRBD1 covers 9 bases. CDR1 and CDR2 (germline): SEHNR, FQNEAQ (reference sequence). V shed 2 bases and J 8 bases; nucleotides not matched to a gene: 6. The CDR3 sequence is 15 residues long.

This chain connects TRBV30 to TRBJ2-1; 7 bases map to TRBD2. Germline CDR1 GTSNPN, CDR2 SVGIG (reference sequence). V shed 2 bases, J shed 1 base, and the junction held 5 bases outside the gene matches. CDR3 size: 15 residues. CDR3 in amino acids: CAWSLGRGSYNEQFF. The CDR3 nucleotides read TGTGCCTGGAGTCTGGGGAGGGGTTCCTACAATGAGCAGTTCTTC.

This clone was observed once. This sequence joins TRBV5-1 and TRBJ1-3; D is unclear. Germline CDR1 is SGHRS and CDR2 is YFSETQ. V was clipped by 0 bases and J by 0 bases, with 7 bases between them. The CDR3 length is 15 residues. CDR3 region: CASSLGGFSGNTIYF. CDR3 nucleotides: TGCGCCAGCAGCTTGGGAGGGTTCTCTGGAAACACCATATATTTT.

This clone appeared a single time. CDR3 in DNA: TGTGCCAGCAGCTTATCCGCTGGGGAGCAGTACTTC. It encodes CASSLSAGEQYF. The rearrangement uses TRBV7-9 and TRBJ2-7, with no clear D. This CDR3 spans 12 amino acids. The V and J ends lost 2 bases and 7 bases respectively, with 9 bases between them. Germline V lookup: CDR1 SEHNR, CDR2 FQNEAQ (reference sequence). Together with reference TRBV7-9 and TRBJ2-7, the CDR3 gives the full variable domain: DTGVSQNPRHKITKRGQNVTFRCDPISEHNRLYWYRQTLGQGPEFLTYFQNEAQLEKSRLLSDRFSAERPKGSFSTLEIQRTEQGDSAMYLCASSLSAGEQYFGPGTRLTVT.

This clone was observed a few times. This sequence joins TRBV6-5 and TRBJ2-1, with 8 bases fitting TRBD1. The CDR3 has 14 residues. The V gene end was trimmed by 4 bases and the J gene end by 6 bases; junction bases not matched to a gene: 5. Germline CDR1 reads MNHEY; CDR2 reads SVGAGI. CDR3 coding DNA: TGTGCCAGCAGTTTTGGACAGGGTGCCAATGAGCAGTTCTTC. Its translation is CASSFGQGANEQFF.

This chain links TRBV5-1 with TRBJ1-2; D might be TRBD1 (5 bases). V was trimmed by 0 bases and J by 3 bases, leaving 24 bases between them. CDR3 length: 19 amino acids. The V gene's germline CDR1 is SGHRS and CDR2 YFSETQ. The CDR3 reads CASSLEPGTALGVDYGYTF. CDR3 sequence (DNA): TGCGCCAGCAGCTTGGAACCCGGGACGGCGCTGGGGGTAGACTATGGCTACACCTTC.

J is TRBJ2-7 and V is TRBV25-1; either TRBD1 or TRBD2 may supply D (5 bases each). Germline CDR1 reads MGHDK; CDR2 reads SYGVNS. The CDR3 consists of 14 residues. V was clipped by 4 bases and J by 5 bases, with 15 bases between them. CDR3 nucleotide sequence: TGTGCCAGCAGTGGCTTGTGGGGGTTGCACGAGCAGTACTTC. Amino acid sequence: CASSGLWGLHEQYF.

The J gene is TRBJ1-2, the V gene TRBV29-1, with D possibly being TRBD1 (5 bases). The V gene's germline CDR1 is SQVTM and CDR2 ANQGSEA. The CDR3 totals 12 residues. The CDR3 DNA follows: TGCAGTGCCAAGTGGGGGAGCTATGGCTACACCTTC. Its protein product is CSAKWGSYGYTF.

The rearrangement uses TRBV7-4 and TRBJ2-3; maybe TRBD2 (5 bases). Trimming removed 6 bases from V and 6 bases from J, with 13 bases in between. The CDR3 spans 13 residues. Germline loops: CDR1 SGHVT, CDR2 SQSDAQ. The CDR3 sequence is CASSYQPSDTQYF. The CDR3, as DNA: TGTGCCAGCAGTTACCAACCTAGCGATACGCAGTATTTT.